This T cell receptor beta chain was captured in a study of cytomegalovirus exposure and HLA in healthy donors. Study-level points and caveats: Prior analysis indicated that the majority of TCR beta V segments exhibited productivity approximately 87% or approximately 30% of the time. The investigators catalogued 150 to 200 TCR beta chains as cytomegalovirus-associated.

To note about this clone: Antigen unknown.

The ends were cut back, 5 bases at V and 4 bases at J, with 9 bases in the middle. Germline V lookup: CDR1 SGHTA, CDR2 FQGNSA. The CDR3 loop spans 13 amino acids. Vbeta (60) and Jbeta (13) primers were used in the PCR. Using immunoSEQ multiplex PCR, the repertoire was profiled, and TCRdb retains in-frame clones only, with some absent. The table has 95,000 to 150,000 clones, about three quarters seen once; the top ten hold 2.5% to 3.5%. The sequenced sample was PBMCs. The genes are TRBV7-2 and TRBJ2-1, with a weak D call TRBD1 (5 bases). The TCR comes from a woman under 40 in good health and CMV-seropositive. The CDR3 coding sequence is TGTGCCAGCAGCCATGACAGTTACAATGAGCAGTTCTTC. Translated: CASSHDSYNEQFF. The entire variable domain, with the rest obtained from reference TRBV7-2 and TRBJ2-1, is as follows: GAGVSQSPSNKVTEKGKDVELRCDPISGHTALYWYRQSLGQGLEFLIYFQGNSAPDKSGLPSDRFSAERTGGSVSTLTIQRTQQEDSAVYLCASSHDSYNEQFFGPGTRLTVL.